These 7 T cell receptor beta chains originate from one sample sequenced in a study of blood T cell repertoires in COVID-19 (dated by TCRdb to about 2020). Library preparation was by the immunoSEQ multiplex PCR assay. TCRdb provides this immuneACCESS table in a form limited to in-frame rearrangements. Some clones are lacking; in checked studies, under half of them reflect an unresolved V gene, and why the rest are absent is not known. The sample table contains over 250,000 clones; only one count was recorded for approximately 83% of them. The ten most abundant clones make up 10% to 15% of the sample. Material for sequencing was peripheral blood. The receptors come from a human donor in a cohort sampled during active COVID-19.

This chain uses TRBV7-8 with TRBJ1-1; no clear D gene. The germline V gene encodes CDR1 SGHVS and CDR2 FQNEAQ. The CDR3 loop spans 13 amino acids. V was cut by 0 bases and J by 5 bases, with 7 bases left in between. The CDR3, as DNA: TGTGCCAGCAGCTTAGCGGGCAGAACTGAAGCTTTCTTT. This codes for CASSLAGRTEAFF.

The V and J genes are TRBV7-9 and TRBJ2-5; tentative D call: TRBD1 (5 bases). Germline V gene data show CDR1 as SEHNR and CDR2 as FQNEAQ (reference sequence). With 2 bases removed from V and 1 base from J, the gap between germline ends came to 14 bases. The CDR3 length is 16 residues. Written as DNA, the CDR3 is TGTGCCAGCAGCTTAAGTGTGTTACAGGCCCAAGAGACCCAGTACTTC. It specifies CASSLSVLQAQETQYF.

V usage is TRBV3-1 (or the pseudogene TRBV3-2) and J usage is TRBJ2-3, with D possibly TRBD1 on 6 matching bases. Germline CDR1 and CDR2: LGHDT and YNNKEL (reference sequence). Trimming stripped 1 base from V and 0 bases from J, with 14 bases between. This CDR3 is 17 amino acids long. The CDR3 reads CASSQGGRPLSTDTQYF. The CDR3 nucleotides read TGTGCCAGCAGCCAAGGGGGGCGCCCCCTGAGCACAGATACGCAGTATTTT.

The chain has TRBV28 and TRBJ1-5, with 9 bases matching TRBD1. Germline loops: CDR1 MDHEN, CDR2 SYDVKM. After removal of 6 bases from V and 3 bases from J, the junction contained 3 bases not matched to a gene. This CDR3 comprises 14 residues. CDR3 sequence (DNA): TGTGCCAGCAGACAGGGGGCACTCAATCAGCCCCAGCATTTT. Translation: CASRQGALNQPQHF. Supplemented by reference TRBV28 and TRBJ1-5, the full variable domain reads DVKVTQSSRYLVKRTGEKVFLECVQDMDHENMFWYRQDPGLGLRLIYFSYDVKMKEKGDIPEGYSVSREKKERFSLILESASTNQTSMYLCASRQGALNQPQHFGDGTRLSIL.

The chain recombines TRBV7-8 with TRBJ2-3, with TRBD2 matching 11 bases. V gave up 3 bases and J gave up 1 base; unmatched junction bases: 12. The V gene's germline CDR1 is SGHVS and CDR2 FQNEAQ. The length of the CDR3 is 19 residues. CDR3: CASSFTSGTSGAGTDTQYF. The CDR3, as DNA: TGTGCCAGCAGCTTCACCTCCGGGACTAGCGGTGCCGGCACAGATACGCAGTATTTT.

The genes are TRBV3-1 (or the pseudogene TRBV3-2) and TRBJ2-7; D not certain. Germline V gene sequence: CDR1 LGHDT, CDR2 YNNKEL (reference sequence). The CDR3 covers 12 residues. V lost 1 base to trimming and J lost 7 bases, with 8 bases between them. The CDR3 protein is CASSQVRLEQYF. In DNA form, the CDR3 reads TGTGCCAGCAGCCAAGTCAGGCTGGAGCAGTACTTC.

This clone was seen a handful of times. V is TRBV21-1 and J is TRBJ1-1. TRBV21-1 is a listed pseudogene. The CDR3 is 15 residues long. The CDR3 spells CASSKAQTGNTEAFF. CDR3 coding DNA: TGTGCCAGCAGCAAAGCTCAGACTGGGAACACTGAAGCTTTCTTT.